The 9 T cell receptor beta chains listed next were all sequenced from one sample in a study of blood T cell repertoires in COVID-19. Clones were sequenced by immunoSEQ multiplex PCR, and TCRdb holds only the in-frame ones, with some missing. The table records about 85,000 clones, 88% of them present only once. Sequenced input: peripheral blood. Every receptor here comes from a woman aged 80 or over with acute or convalescent COVID-19.

The V gene is TRBV6-5, the J gene TRBJ2-7; TRBD1 is a possible D gene (6 bases). The CDR3 is 14 amino acids. V lost 6 bases and J lost 0, with 12 bases in between. CDR1 MNHEY and CDR2 SVGAGI come from the germline V gene. The DNA for the CDR3 is TGTGCCAGCAGACCGGGACACCTCTCCTACGAGCAGTACTTC. It translates to CASRPGHLSYEQYF.

The rearrangement links TRBV5-1 to TRBJ2-4, with a possible D match to TRBD1 (6 bases). Trimming took 0 bases from V and 3 from J, leaving 7 bases between them. Germline lookup yields CDR1 SGHRS and CDR2 YFSETQ. This CDR3 has 14 amino acids. For the CDR3, the DNA is TGCGCCAGCAGCTTGGAAGGGGGCAAAAACATTCAGTACTTC. As protein: CASSLEGGKNIQYF. The whole variable domain, filled in from reference TRBV5-1 and TRBJ2-4, reads KAGVTQTPRYLIKTRGQQVTLSCSPISGHRSVSWYQQTPGQGLQFLFEYFSETQRNKGNFPGRFSGRQFSNSRSEMNVSTLELGDSALYLCASSLEGGKNIQYFGAGTRLSVL.

The J gene is TRBJ2-1, the V gene TRBV7-2, with D unresolved. Germline assignment: CDR1 SGHTA and CDR2 FQGNSA. Trimming removed 3 bases from V and 1 base from J, with 10 bases in between. This CDR3 has 15 amino acids. The CDR3 loop is CASSLTARSYNEQFF. The CDR3 region has the DNA TGTGCCAGCAGCTTGACTGCTAGGTCCTACAATGAGCAGTTCTTC.

The chain employs TRBV2 and TRBJ2-7; D perhaps matches TRBD1 (6 bases). This CDR3 region has 12 residues. Trimming cost V 6 bases and J 9 bases, with 15 bases left between them. Germline assignment: CDR1 SNHLY and CDR2 FYNNEI. The CDR3 DNA sequence: TGTGCCAGCAGCCCGGACAGCCGAGTGCAGTACTTC. This gives the protein CASSPDSRVQYF.

This rearrangement joins TRBV18 to TRBJ2-2; 7 nucleotides line up with TRBD1. CDR3 length: 14 residues. Per the germline V gene, CDR1 is KGHSH and CDR2 is LQKENI. Trimming at V came to 6 bases and at J to 4 bases, leaving 5 bases not matched to a gene. The CDR3 region is CASSADRATGELFF. The CDR3 region has the DNA TGTGCCAGCTCTGCCGACAGGGCCACCGGGGAGCTGTTTTTT.

This chain joins TRBV7-2 and TRBJ2-5; 10 positions agree with TRBD1. The CDR3 extends over 14 amino acids. V dropped 5 bases and J dropped 5; count of bases not matched to a gene: 5. Germline V gene lookup returns CDR1 SGHTA and CDR2 FQGNSA. In DNA form, the CDR3 reads TGTGCCAGCAGCGCGACAGGGGGCAGTGAGACCCAGTACTTC. Its protein is CASSATGGSETQYF.

CDR3 coding DNA: TGTGCCAGCAGCCGATGGGACAGGGATCGCAATGAGCAGTTCTTC. This translates into CASSRWDRDRNEQFF. The J gene is TRBJ2-1, the V gene TRBV5-4; 9 nucleotides align to TRBD1. Germline V gene sequence: CDR1 SGHNT, CDR2 YYREEE (reference sequence). With 4 bases clipped from V and 6 bases from J, the junction kept 8 bases outside the gene matches. The CDR3 contains 15 residues.

This CDR3 is CASNPTGGANTEAFF. The CDR3 region has the DNA TGTGCCAGCAACCCGACAGGGGGCGCGAACACTGAAGCTTTCTTT. The V gene is TRBV28, the J gene TRBJ1-1, with 10 bases aligning to TRBD1. CDR1 MDHEN and CDR2 SYDVKM come from the germline V gene. CDR3 size: 15 residues. The trim removed 7 bases at V and 1 base at J, leaving 6 bases unmatched.

This chain joins TRBV5-4 and TRBJ2-5; possibly TRBD2 for D (6 bases). CDR3 size: 15 residues. Germline V lookup: CDR1 SGHNT, CDR2 YYREEE (reference sequence). V lost 3 bases and J 2 bases, leaving 14 bases between the germline ends. The CDR3 spells CASSSWRAAQETQYF. CDR3 coding DNA: TGTGCCAGCAGCTCCTGGAGGGCGGCGCAAGAGACCCAGTACTTC.